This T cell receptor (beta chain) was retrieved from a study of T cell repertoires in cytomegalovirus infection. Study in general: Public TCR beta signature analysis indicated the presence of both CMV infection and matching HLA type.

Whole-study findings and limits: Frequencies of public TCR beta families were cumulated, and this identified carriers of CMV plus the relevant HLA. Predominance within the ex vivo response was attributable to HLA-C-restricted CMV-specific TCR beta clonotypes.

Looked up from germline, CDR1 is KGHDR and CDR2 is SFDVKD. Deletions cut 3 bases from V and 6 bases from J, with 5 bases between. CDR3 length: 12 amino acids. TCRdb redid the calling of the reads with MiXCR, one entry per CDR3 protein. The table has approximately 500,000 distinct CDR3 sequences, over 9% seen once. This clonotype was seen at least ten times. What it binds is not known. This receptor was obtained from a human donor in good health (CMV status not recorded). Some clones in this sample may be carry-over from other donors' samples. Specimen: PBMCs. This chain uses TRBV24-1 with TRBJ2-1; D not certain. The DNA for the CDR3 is TGTGCCACCAGTGATGAAGGCAATGAGCAGTTCTTC. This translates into CATSDEGNEQFF.